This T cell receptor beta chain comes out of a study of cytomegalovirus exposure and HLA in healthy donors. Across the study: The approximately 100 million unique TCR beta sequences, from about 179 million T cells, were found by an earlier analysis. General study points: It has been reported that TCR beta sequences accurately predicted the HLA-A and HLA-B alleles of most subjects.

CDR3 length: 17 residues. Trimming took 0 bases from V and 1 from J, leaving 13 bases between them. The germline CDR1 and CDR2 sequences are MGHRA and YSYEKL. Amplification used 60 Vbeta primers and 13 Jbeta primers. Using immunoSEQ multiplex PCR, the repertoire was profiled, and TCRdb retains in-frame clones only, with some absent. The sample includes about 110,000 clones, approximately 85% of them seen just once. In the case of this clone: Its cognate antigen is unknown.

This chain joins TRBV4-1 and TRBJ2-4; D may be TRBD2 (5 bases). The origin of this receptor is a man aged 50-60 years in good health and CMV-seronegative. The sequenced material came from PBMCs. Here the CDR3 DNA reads TGCGCCAGCAGCCAAGATCCCAACGGGGTGGCCAAAAACATTCAGTACTTC. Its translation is CASSQDPNGVAKNIQYF.